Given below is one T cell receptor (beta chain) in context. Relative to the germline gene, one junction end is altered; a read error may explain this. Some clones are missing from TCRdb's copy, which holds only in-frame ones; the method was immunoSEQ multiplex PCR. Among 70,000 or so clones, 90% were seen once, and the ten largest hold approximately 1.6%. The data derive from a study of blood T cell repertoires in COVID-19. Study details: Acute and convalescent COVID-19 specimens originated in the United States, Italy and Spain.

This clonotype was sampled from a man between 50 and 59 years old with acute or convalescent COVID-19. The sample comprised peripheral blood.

CDR3 nucleotides: TGTGCCAGCAGCGAAGAAAAATGGGCAGTCGAAAAACTGTTTTTT. This gives the protein CASSEEKWAVEKLFF. The chain is built from TRBV3-1 (or the pseudogene TRBV3-2) and TRBJ1-4; D unclear. The CDR3 spans 15 residues. The germline V gene encodes CDR1 LGHDT and CDR2 YNNKEL (reference sequence).